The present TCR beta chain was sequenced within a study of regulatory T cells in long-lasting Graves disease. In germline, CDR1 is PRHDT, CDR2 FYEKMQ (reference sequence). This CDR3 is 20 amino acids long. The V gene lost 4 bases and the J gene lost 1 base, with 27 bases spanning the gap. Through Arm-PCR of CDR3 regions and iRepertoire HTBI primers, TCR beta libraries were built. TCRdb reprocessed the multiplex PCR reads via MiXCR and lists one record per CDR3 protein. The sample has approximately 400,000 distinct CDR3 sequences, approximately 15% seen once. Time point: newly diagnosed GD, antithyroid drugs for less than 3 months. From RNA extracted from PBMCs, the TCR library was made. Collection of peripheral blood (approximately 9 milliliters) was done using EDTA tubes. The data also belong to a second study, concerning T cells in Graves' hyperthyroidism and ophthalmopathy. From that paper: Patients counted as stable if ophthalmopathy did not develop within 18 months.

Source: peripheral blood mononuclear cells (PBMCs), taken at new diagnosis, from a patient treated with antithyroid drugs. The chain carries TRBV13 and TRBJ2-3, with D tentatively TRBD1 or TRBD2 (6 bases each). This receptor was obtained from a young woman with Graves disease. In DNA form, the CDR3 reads TGTGCCAGCAGCTCCGGCCCCCTTAGCGGCCCGAAGGGGGGCACAGATACGCAGTATTTT. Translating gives CASSSGPLSGPKGGTDTQYF. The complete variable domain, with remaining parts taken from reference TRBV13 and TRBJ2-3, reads AAGVIQSPRHLIKEKRETATLKCYPIPRHDTVYWYQQGPGQDPQFLISFYEKMQSDKGSIPDRFSAQQFSDYHSELNMSSLELGDSALYFCASSSGPLSGPKGGTDTQYFGPGTRLTVL.